These T cell receptor beta chains were read from a single sample in a study of cytomegalovirus exposure and HLA in healthy donors. Using immunoSEQ multiplex PCR, the repertoire was profiled, and TCRdb retains in-frame clones only, with some absent. The sample has 200,000 to 300,000 clones, about 83% seen once. What was sequenced was PBMCs. All receptors come from a woman in her thirties or forties in good health and CMV-seropositive. Each CDR3 is given with its conserved first and last residue. D genes are given only for firm matches. The listing skips clone size in some rows; elsewhere it reads once, few, many or a size class.

>-|TRBD2|TRBV29-1|14|TRBJ2-1
CSVVGLALNNEQFF
TGCAGCGTTGTCGGACTAGCGTTAAACAATGAGCAGTTCTTC
>-|TRBD1|TRBV6-6|15|TRBJ1-2
CASSYSTGGTYGYTF
TGTGCCAGCAGTTACTCGACAGGGGGAACCTATGGCTACACCTTC
>-|-|TRBV7-8|17|TRBJ1-6
CASSAAGGRTYNSPLHF
TGTGCCAGCAGCGCCGCGGGAGGGCGTACCTATAATTCACCCCTCCACTTT
>few|-|TRBV19|14|TRBJ1-5
CASSIERGNQPQHF
TGTGCCAGTAGTATCGAGAGAGGCAATCAGCCCCAGCATTTT
>-|-|TRBV2|15|TRBJ2-5
CASSFDRVGRETQYF
TGTGCCAGCAGCTTTGACAGGGTAGGGAGGGAGACCCAGTACTTC
>-|-|TRBV21-1|18|TRBJ1-5
CASSKARGDRGRDQPQHF
TGTGCCAGCAGCAAAGCGCGGGGGGACAGGGGTAGAGATCAGCCCCAGCATTTT
>few|-|TRBV9|14|TRBJ2-5
CASSVGDPPKTQYF
TGTGCCAGCAGCGTAGGTGATCCCCCTAAAACCCAGTACTTC
>-|-|TRBV27|13|TRBJ2-7
CASSFGPAYEQYF
TGTGCCAGCAGTTTTGGGCCAGCCTACGAGCAGTACTTC
>-|-|TRBV27|13|TRBJ1-1
CASSPGGGPEAFF
TGTGCCAGCAGTCCCGGGGGGGGCCCTGAAGCTTTCTTT
>-|-|TRBV2|15|TRBJ2-7
CASSQGLLLLYEQYF
TGTGCCAGCAGTCAGGGTCTTCTCTTGCTTTACGAGCAGTACTTC
>-|TRBD2|TRBV4-3|15|TRBJ2-7
CASSWGLAGSYEQYF
TGCGCCAGCAGCTGGGGACTAGCGGGTTCCTACGAGCAGTACTTC
>once|TRBD1|TRBV7-9|14|TRBJ2-7
CASSFRQGNYEQYF
TGTGCCAGCAGCTTCCGACAGGGAAACTACGAGCAGTACTTC
>once|-|TRBV11-2|10|TRBJ2-1
CASMGREQFF
TGTGCCAGCATGGGGAGGGAGCAGTTCTTC
>-|-|TRBV9|16|TRBJ2-4
CASSVGPAGHKNIQYF
TGTGCCAGCAGCGTAGGGCCCGCAGGGCATAAAAACATTCAGTACTTC
>once|-|TRBV2|13|TRBJ2-2
CASILEVGGELFF
TGTGCCAGCATATTAGAGGTTGGGGGGGAGCTGTTTTTT
>-|-|TRBV7-8|14|TRBJ2-3
CASSSTVPTDTQYF
TGTGCCAGCAGCTCAACAGTGCCCACAGATACGCAGTATTTT
>-|-|TRBV5-1|13|TRBJ2-5
CASSLGGSETQYF
TGCGCCAGCAGCTTGGGAGGGAGTGAGACCCAGTACTTC
>-|-|TRBV28|13|TRBJ1-2
CASSPSPNYGYTF
TGTGCCAGCAGTCCCTCCCCTAACTATGGCTACACCTTC
>-|-|TRBV29-1|12|TRBJ2-5
CSVARDGETQYF
TGCAGCGTTGCCAGGGATGGAGAGACCCAGTACTTC
>-|TRBD2|TRBV6-6|16|TRBJ2-7
CASSPGLAGGSYEQYF
TGTGCCAGCAGCCCGGGACTAGCGGGAGGGTCCTACGAGCAGTACTTC
>-|TRBD1|TRBV19|15|TRBJ1-1
CASSLQGVRNTEAFF
TGTGCCAGTAGTCTCCAGGGGGTCAGGAACACTGAAGCTTTCTTT
>-|-|TRBV18|13|TRBJ1-2
CASSLDSGYGYTF
TGTGCCAGCTCTCTCGACAGTGGCTATGGCTACACCTTC
>-|-|TRBV6-5|13|TRBJ2-7
CASRMAASYEQYF
TGTGCCAGCCGGATGGCAGCGAGCTACGAGCAGTACTTC
>-|-|TRBV5-1|12|TRBJ1-2
CASSLTGYGYTF
TGCGCCAGCAGCTTGACTGGCTATGGCTACACCTTC
>few|-|TRBV6-6|14|TRBJ1-2
CASEWRGSNYGYTF
TGTGCCAGCGAGTGGCGGGGCTCGAACTATGGCTACACCTTC
>-|-|TRBV28|14|TRBJ2-7
CASSRLGDTYEQYF
TGTGCCAGCAGTCGTCTAGGGGACACCTACGAGCAGTACTTC
>-|-|TRBV11-2|14|TRBJ1-1
CASSFRGLNTEAFF
TGTGCCAGCAGCTTCCGAGGGCTCAACACTGAAGCTTTCTTT
>-|-|TRBV7-2|13|TRBJ1-2
CASRQQQIYGYTF
TGTGCCAGCAGGCAACAGCAGATCTATGGCTACACCTTC
>-|-|TRBV6-5|14|TRBJ1-5
CASSPRGGNQPQHF
TGTGCCAGCAGTCCCAGGGGTGGCAATCAGCCCCAGCATTTT